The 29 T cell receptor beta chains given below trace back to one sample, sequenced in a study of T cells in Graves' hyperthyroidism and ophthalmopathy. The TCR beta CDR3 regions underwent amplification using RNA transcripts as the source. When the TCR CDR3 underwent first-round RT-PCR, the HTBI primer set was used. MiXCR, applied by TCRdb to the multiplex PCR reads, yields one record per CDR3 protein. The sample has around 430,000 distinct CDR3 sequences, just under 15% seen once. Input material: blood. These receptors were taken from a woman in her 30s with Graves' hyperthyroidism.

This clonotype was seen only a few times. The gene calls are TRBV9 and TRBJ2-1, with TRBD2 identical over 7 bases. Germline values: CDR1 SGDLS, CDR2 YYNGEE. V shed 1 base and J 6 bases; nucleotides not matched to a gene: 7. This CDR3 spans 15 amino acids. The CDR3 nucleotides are TGTGCCAGCAGCGTAATTGCGGGAGTAGTCAATGAGCAGTTCTTC. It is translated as CASSVIAGVVNEQFF.

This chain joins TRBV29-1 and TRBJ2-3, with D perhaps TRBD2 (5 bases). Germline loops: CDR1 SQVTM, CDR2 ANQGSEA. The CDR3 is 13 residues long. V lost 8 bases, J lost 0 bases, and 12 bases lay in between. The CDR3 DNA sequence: TGCAGCACCCGGACTGGTAGCACAGATACGCAGTATTTT. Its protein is CSTRTGSTDTQYF.

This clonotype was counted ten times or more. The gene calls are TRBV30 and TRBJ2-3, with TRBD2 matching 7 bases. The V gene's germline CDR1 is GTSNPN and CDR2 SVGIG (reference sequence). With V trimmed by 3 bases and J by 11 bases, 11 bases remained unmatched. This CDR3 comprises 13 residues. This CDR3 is CAWRGTASGMQYF. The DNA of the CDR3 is TGTGCCTGGAGGGGAACTGCAAGCGGGATGCAGTATTTT.

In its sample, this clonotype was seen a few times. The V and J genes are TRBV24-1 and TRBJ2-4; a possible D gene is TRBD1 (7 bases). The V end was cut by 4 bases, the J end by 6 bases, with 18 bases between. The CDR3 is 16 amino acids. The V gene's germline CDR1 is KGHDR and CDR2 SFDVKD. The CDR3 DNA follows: TGTGCCACCAGTGAGGGGGGACAGAACTATGGAAACATTCAGTACTTC. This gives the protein CATSEGGQNYGNIQYF.

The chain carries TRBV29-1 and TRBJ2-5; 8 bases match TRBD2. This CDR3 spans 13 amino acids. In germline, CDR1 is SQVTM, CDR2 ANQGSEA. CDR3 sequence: CSSGGAKLETQYF. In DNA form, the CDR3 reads TGCAGTTCGGGGGGGGCTAAGTTGGAGACCCAGTACTTC. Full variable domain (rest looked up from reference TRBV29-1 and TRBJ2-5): SAVISQKPSRDICQRGTSLTIQCQVDSQVTMMFWYRQQPGQSLTLIATANQGSEATYESGFVIDKFPISRPNLTFSTLTVSNMSPEDSSIYLCSSGGAKLETQYFGPGTRLLVL.

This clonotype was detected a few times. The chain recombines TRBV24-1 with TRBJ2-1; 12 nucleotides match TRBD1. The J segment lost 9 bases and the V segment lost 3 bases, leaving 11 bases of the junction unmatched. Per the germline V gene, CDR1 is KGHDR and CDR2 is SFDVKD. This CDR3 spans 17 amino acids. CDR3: CATSDQGQGAFSVEQFF. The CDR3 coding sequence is TGTGCCACCAGTGATCAGGGACAGGGGGCTTTTTCGGTTGAGCAGTTCTTC.

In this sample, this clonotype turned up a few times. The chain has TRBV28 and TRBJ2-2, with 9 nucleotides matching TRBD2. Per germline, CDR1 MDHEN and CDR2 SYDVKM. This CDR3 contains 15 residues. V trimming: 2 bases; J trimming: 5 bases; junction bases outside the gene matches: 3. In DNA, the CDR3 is TGTGCCAGCAGTTTAAGCCTAGCGGGGACCGGGGAGCTGTTTTTT. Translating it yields CASSLSLAGTGELFF.

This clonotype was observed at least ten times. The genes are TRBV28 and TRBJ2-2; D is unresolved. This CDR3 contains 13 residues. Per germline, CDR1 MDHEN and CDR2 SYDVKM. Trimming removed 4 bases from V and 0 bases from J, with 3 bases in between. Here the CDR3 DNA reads TGTGCCAGCAGTTATGCGAACACCGGGGAGCTGTTTTTT. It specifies CASSYANTGELFF.

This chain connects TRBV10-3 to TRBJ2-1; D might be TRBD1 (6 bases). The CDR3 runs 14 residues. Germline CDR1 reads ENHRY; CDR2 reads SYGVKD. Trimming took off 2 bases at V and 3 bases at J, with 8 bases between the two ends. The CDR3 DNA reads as TGTGCCATCAGTGAGACAGGGAACTACAATGAGCAGTTCTTC. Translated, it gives CAISETGNYNEQFF.

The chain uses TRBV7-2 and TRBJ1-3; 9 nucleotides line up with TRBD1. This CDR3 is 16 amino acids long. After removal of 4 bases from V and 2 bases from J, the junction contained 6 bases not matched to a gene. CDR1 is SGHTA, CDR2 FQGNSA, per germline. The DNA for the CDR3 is TGTGCCAGCAGCTGGTGGGGACAGGGCGCTGGAAACACCATATATTTT. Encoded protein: CASSWWGQGAGNTIYF.

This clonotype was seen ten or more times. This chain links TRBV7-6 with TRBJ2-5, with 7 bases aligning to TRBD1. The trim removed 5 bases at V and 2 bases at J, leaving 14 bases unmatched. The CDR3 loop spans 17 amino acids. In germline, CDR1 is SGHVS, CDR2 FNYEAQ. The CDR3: CASSQAAGTVHQETQYF. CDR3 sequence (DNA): TGTGCCAGCAGCCAAGCCGCCGGGACAGTCCATCAAGAGACCCAGTACTTC.

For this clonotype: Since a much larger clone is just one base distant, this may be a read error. CDR3 in amino acids: CARSPIGGLGTDTQYF. The CDR3 nucleotides are TGTGCCCGCAGTCCTATTGGGGGGTTAGGCACAGATACGCAGTATTTT. This chain links TRBV7-3 with TRBJ2-3; the D gene is possibly TRBD2 (6 bases). The germline gives CDR1 SGHTA, CDR2 FQGTGA. This CDR3 has 16 amino acids.

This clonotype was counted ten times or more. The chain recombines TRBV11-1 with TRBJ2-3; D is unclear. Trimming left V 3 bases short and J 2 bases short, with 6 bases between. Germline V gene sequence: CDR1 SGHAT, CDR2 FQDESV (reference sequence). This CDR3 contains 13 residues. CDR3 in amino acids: CASSFRATDTQYF. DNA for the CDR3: TGTGCCAGCAGCTTCCGAGCCACAGATACGCAGTATTTT.

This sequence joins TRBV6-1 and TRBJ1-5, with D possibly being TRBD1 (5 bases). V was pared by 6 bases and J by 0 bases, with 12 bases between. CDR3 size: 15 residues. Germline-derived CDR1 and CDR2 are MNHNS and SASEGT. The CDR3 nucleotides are TGTGCCAGCAGCTTCAGGGATAATAGCAATCAGCCCCAGCATTTT. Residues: CASSFRDNSNQPQHF.

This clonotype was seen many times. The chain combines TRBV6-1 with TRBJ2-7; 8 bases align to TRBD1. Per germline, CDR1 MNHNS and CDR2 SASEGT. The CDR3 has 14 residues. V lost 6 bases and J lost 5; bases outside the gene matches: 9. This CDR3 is CASSIRGRGNEQYF. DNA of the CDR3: TGTGCCAGCAGCATCAGGGGGCGCGGAAACGAGCAGTACTTC.

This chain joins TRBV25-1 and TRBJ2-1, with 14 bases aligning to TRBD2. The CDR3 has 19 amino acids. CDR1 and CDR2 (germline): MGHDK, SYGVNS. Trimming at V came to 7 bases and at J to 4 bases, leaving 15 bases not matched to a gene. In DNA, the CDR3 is TGTGCCAGCACCCGGGAGGGACTAGCGGGAGTCGGAGAATACAATGAGCAGTTCTTC. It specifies CASTREGLAGVGEYNEQFF.

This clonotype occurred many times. Written as DNA, the CDR3 is TGTGCCAGCAGCCGCCGACAGGTCGGGACCCAGTACTTC. Its translation is CASSRRQVGTQYF. This chain uses TRBV3-1 with TRBJ2-5; tentatively, D is TRBD1 (6 bases). Germline V lookup: CDR1 LGHDT, CDR2 YNNKEL (reference sequence). The V and J ends lost 4 bases and 7 bases respectively, with 13 bases between them. The CDR3 extends over 13 amino acids.

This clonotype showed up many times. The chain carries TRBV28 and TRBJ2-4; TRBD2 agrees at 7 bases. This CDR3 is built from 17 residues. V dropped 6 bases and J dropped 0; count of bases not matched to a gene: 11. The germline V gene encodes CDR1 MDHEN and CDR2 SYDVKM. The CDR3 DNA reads TGTGCCAGCAGCGGGGGGACGGGTTCCATAGCCAAAAACATTCAGTACTTC. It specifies CASSGGTGSIAKNIQYF.

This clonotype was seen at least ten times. The CDR3 DNA reads as TGTGCCAGCAGCTTGGGGGGTGTATATACGCAGTATTTT. It specifies CASSLGGVYTQYF. J is TRBJ2-3 and V is TRBV5-6; D not certain. The germline gives CDR1 SGHDT, CDR2 YYEEEE. The CDR3 sequence is 13 residues long. Trimming took 0 bases from V and 7 from J, leaving 9 bases between them.

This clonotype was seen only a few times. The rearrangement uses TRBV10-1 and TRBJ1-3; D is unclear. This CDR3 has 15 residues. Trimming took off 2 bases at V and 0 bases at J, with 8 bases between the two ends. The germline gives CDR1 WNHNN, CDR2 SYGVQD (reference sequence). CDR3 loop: CASSEEADSGNTIYF. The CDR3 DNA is TGCGCCAGCAGTGAGGAGGCCGACTCTGGAAACACCATATATTTT.

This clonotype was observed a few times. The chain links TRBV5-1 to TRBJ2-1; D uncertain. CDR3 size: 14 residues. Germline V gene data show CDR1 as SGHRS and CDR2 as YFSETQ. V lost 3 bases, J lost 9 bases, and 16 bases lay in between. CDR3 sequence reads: CASSSPTASPEQFF. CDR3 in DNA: TGCGCCAGCAGCTCCCCAACGGCGTCCCCTGAGCAGTTCTTC.

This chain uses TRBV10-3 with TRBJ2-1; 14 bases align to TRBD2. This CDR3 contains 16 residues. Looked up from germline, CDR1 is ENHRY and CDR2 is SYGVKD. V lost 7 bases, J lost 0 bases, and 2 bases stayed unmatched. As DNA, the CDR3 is TGTGCCATCATTGGGACTAGCGGGAGCTCCTACAATGAGCAGTTCTTC. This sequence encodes CAIIGTSGSSYNEQFF.

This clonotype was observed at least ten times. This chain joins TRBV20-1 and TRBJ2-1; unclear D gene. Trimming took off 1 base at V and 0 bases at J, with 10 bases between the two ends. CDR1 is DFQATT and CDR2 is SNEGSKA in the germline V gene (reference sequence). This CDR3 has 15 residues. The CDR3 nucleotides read TGCAGTGCTAGAGTCCCCGTTTACTCCTACAATGAGCAGTTCTTC. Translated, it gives CSARVPVYSYNEQFF.

CDR3 sequence (DNA): TGTGCCACCAGCCGCTCTAGCGGGAGATTCTCTGGGGCCAACGTCCTGACTTTC. Its protein is CATSRSSGRFSGANVLTF. The chain has TRBV15 and TRBJ2-6; 10 bases match TRBD2. This CDR3 is 18 amino acids long. From germline, CDR1 is LNHNV and CDR2 YYDKDF (reference sequence). V gave up 5 bases and J gave up 0 bases; unmatched junction bases: 7.

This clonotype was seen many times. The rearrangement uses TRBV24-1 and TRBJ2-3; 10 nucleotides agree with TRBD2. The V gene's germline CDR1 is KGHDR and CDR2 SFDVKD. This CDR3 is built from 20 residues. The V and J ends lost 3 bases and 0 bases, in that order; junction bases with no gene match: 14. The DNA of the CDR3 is TGTGCCACCAGTGATGTTAAAGGACTAGCGGAAATATCTAGCACAGATACGCAGTATTTT. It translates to CATSDVKGLAEISSTDTQYF.

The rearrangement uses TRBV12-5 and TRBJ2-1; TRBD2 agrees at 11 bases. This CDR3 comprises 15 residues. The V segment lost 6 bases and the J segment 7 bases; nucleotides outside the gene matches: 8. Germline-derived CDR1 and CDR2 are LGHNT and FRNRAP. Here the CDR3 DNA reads TGTGCTAGTGGCACCACTAGCGGGGGTGCAAATGAGCAGTTCTTC. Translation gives CASGTTSGGANEQFF.

The CDR3 here is CASSYGVGRDSPLHF. The CDR3 DNA reads as TGTGCCAGCAGTTACGGCGTCGGGCGGGATTCACCCCTCCACTTT. The gene calls are TRBV6-6 and TRBJ1-6; D not resolved. Germline values: CDR1 MNHNY, CDR2 SVGAGI (reference sequence). V was pared by 2 bases and J by 8 bases, with 13 bases between. This CDR3 comprises 15 residues.

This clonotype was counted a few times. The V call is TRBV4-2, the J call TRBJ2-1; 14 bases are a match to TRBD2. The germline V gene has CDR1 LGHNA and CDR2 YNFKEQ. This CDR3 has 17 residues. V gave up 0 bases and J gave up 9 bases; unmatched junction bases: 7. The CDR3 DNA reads TGTGCCAGCAGCCAAGATGGGACTAGCGGGAGTGGGGTTGAGCAGTTCTTC. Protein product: CASSQDGTSGSGVEQFF.

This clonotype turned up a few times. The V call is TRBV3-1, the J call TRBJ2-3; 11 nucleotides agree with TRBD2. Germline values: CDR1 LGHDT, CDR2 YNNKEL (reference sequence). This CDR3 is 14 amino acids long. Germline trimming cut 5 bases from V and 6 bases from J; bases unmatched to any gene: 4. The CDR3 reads CASSTGLAVDTQYF. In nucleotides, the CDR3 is TGTGCCAGCAGCACGGGACTAGCGGTCGATACGCAGTATTTT.